The 22 T cell receptor beta chains below were found in one sample sequenced in a study of regulatory and conventional T cells in RAG deficiency. Genomic DNA came from blood regulatory T cells gated CD4+ CD25-high CD127-low. Method: immunoSEQ multiplex PCR; TCRdb's copy keeps in-frame clones and lacks some. The table records roughly 29,000 clones, 75% to 95% of them present only once. This sample was shared with a second study, whose subject was regulatory T cells. Per that study: The primer mix had 52 TRBV and 13 TRBJ primers.

The sample taken for sequencing was Tregs sorted from blood. These receptors were taken from a human donor in good health.

The V gene is TRBV2, the J gene TRBJ1-6, with TRBD1 matching 9 bases. The germline V gene encodes CDR1 SNHLY and CDR2 FYNNEI. V gave up 5 bases and J gave up 0 bases; unmatched junction bases: 5. The CDR3 spans 17 residues. The CDR3: CASSRDRDSSYNSPLHF. Here the CDR3 DNA reads TGTGCCAGCAGTCGGGACAGGGACAGCTCCTATAATTCACCCCTCCACTTT.

The chain has TRBV5-4 and TRBJ2-7; no firm D call. The ends were cut back, 0 bases at V and 3 bases at J, with 7 bases in the middle. The germline gives CDR1 SGHNT, CDR2 YYREEE (reference sequence). CDR3 length equals 13 residues. In DNA form, the CDR3 reads TGTGCCAGCAGCTTGGAAATCGGCTACGAGCAGTACTTC. It is translated as CASSLEIGYEQYF.

V usage is TRBV5-8 and J usage is TRBJ2-3, with 7 bases lining up with TRBD1. The V segment lost 1 base and the J segment 4 bases; nucleotides outside the gene matches: 3. CDR1 is SGHTS and CDR2 is YDEGEE in the germline V gene. The CDR3 is 14 residues long. The CDR3 spells CASSLSRGSDTQYF. The CDR3 nucleotides read TGTGCCAGCAGCTTGAGCAGGGGGTCAGATACGCAGTATTTT.

The chain couples TRBV5-1 to TRBJ2-3; D tentatively reads TRBD1 or TRBD2 (6 bases each). V shed 0 bases and J shed 1 base, with 18 bases lying between them. The CDR3 consists of 18 residues. The germline V gene has CDR1 SGHRS and CDR2 YFSETQ. CDR3 residues: CASSLVRRLGGGTDTQYF. CDR3 nucleotide sequence: TGCGCCAGCAGCTTGGTTCGTCGTTTGGGGGGCGGCACAGATACGCAGTATTTT.

The gene calls are TRBV6-1 and TRBJ2-7; D unresolved. Trimming stripped 8 bases from V and 5 bases from J, with 16 bases between. The CDR3 is 13 residues long. Looked up from germline, CDR1 is MNHNS and CDR2 is SASEGT. The CDR3 DNA reads as TGTGCCAGCGGGCCAAGAAGGTCCGACGAGCAGTACTTC. Amino acid sequence: CASGPRRSDEQYF.

The gene calls are TRBV6-1 and TRBJ2-2, with a possible D match to TRBD1 (6 bases). Germline CDR1 reads MNHNS; CDR2 reads SASEGT. This CDR3 is 15 amino acids long. Trimming removed 3 bases at V and 4 bases at J, with 12 bases between. CDR3 coding DNA: TGTGCCAGCAGTGAGATGGGACAAAGCACCGGGGAGCTGTTTTTT. It is translated as CASSEMGQSTGELFF.

The CDR3 bases are TGTGCCAGCAGTTACTCTCTCGGGGATGAGCAGTTCTTC. Encoded protein: CASSYSLGDEQFF. This sequence joins TRBV6-5 and TRBJ2-1; D is possibly TRBD2 (5 bases). V lost 0 bases and J lost 8, with 8 bases in between. Germline V gene lookup returns CDR1 MNHEY and CDR2 SVGAGI. CDR3 length equals 13 residues.

The genes are TRBV4-1 and TRBJ1-1; 9 nucleotides match TRBD1. V shed 8 bases and J 1 base; nucleotides not matched to a gene: 5. Germline CDR1 reads MGHRA; CDR2 reads YSYEKL. This CDR3 region has 14 residues. CDR3 coding DNA: TGCGCCAGCGAAGGGACAGGGACGAACACTGAAGCTTTCTTT. Translated: CASEGTGTNTEAFF.

The chain uses TRBV30 and TRBJ2-6, with D unclear. The CDR3 is 14 residues long. V shed 0 bases and J shed 4 bases, with 7 bases lying between them. CDR1 is GTSNPN and CDR2 is SVGIG in the germline V gene (reference sequence). Here the CDR3 DNA reads TGTGCCTGGAGTGTGCAGTCCGGGGCCAACGTCCTGACTTTC. Protein product: CAWSVQSGANVLTF. Based on the CDR3 plus reference TRBV30 and TRBJ2-6, the full variable domain is SQTIHQWPATLVQPVGSPLSLECTVEGTSNPNLYWYRQAAGRGLQLLFYSVGIGQISSEVPQNLSASRPQDRQFILSSKKLLLSDSGFYLCAWSVQSGANVLTFGAGSRLTVL.

The chain combines TRBV30 with TRBJ1-1; a possible D gene is TRBD1 (5 bases). This CDR3 region has 15 residues. Per the germline V gene, CDR1 is GTSNPN and CDR2 is SVGIG (reference sequence). The V end was cut by 1 base, the J end by 0 bases, with 12 bases between. The CDR3 DNA follows: TGTGCCTGGAGTGCGGTGGGACGAGTGAACACTGAAGCTTTCTTT. This sequence encodes CAWSAVGRVNTEAFF.

The chain employs TRBV7-9 and TRBJ1-4; possibly TRBD1 for D (5 bases). CDR1 is SEHNR and CDR2 is FQNEAQ in the germline V gene (reference sequence). Deletions cut 2 bases from V and 2 bases from J, with 9 bases between. The CDR3 is made up of 15 amino acids. CDR3 nucleotides: TGTGCCAGCAGCTTAATACGGGGCACTAATGAAAAACTGTTTTTT. Translated: CASSLIRGTNEKLFF.

This chain joins TRBV5-1 and TRBJ2-7; either TRBD1 or TRBD2 may fit D (5 bases each). V lost 4 bases to trimming and J lost 7 bases, with 12 bases between them. CDR3 length: 12 amino acids. Germline CDR1 SGHRS, CDR2 YFSETQ. The CDR3 region has the DNA TGCGCCAGCAGCCCCGGGGCCTCGGAGCAGTACTTC. Amino acid sequence: CASSPGASEQYF.

The rearrangement uses TRBV7-2 and TRBJ2-3; D possibly matches TRBD1 or TRBD2 (6 bases each). This CDR3 has 13 residues. From germline, CDR1 is SGHTA and CDR2 FQGNSA. Between the trimmed V and J ends, which lost 2 bases and 6 bases, there was a span of 9 bases. In DNA, the CDR3 is TGTGCCAGCAGCTTAACGGGGGCGGATACGCAGTATTTT. Translation: CASSLTGADTQYF.

The chain links TRBV18 to TRBJ1-2; 8 bases line up with TRBD1. This CDR3 spans 14 amino acids. CDR1 is KGHSH, CDR2 LQKENI, per germline. Trimming removed 4 bases from V and 4 bases from J; junction bases left unmatched: 5. In nucleotides, the CDR3 is TGTGCCAGCTCACTAGGACAGGGAAGCTATGGCTACACCTTC. It translates to CASSLGQGSYGYTF.

In this sample, this clone turned up a few times. The CDR3 spells CASSPITDTQYF. The DNA for the CDR3 is TGTGCCAGCAGCCCGATCACAGATACGCAGTATTTT. The chain is built from TRBV7-9 and TRBJ2-3; no clear D. Per the germline V gene, CDR1 is SEHNR and CDR2 is FQNEAQ (reference sequence). V shed 5 bases and J shed 2 bases, with 5 bases lying between them. The CDR3 runs to 12 residues.

The V and J genes are TRBV4-1 and TRBJ1-4; possible D gene TRBD1, 5 bases. Looked up from germline, CDR1 is MGHRA and CDR2 is YSYEKL. Deletions cut 2 bases from V and 0 bases from J, with 10 bases between. This CDR3 region has 16 residues. The CDR3 bases are TGCGCCAGCAGCCAAAGAGGCAGGGCAACTAATGAAAAACTGTTTTTT. This translates into CASSQRGRATNEKLFF.

The CDR3 protein is CASRSGDRSNEKLFF. CDR3 nucleotides: TGCGCCAGCAGGTCAGGGGACAGAAGTAATGAAAAACTGTTTTTT. The chain joins TRBV5-1 to TRBJ1-4; 7 nucleotides agree with TRBD1. J was trimmed by 4 bases and V by 5 bases; bases with no gene match: 8. Germline V gene data show CDR1 as SGHRS and CDR2 as YFSETQ. The CDR3 has 15 amino acids.

The J gene is TRBJ1-6, the V gene TRBV10-1; D gene uncertain. The CDR3 extends over 18 amino acids. The germline V gene encodes CDR1 WNHNN and CDR2 SYGVQD (reference sequence). Trimming removed 8 bases at V and 0 bases at J, with 20 bases between. CDR3 DNA: TGCGCCAGCGCTAGGGAAGACGGGGAGAGCTCCTATAATTCACCCCTCCACTTT. Translating it yields CASAREDGESSYNSPLHF.

This clone was recorded only once. The V gene is TRBV2, the J gene TRBJ2-7, with D perhaps matching TRBD2 (6 bases). The CDR3 runs 16 residues. V lost 4 bases and J 1 base, leaving 17 bases between the germline ends. CDR1 is SNHLY and CDR2 is FYNNEI in the germline V gene. In nucleotides, the CDR3 is TGTGCCAGCAGTGGGTGGGAGCGGGTCCGATCCTACGAGCAGTACTTC. Protein sequence: CASSGWERVRSYEQYF.

V is TRBV2 and J is TRBJ1-1, with TRBD1 matching 8 bases. The germline V gene encodes CDR1 SNHLY and CDR2 FYNNEI. The CDR3 is made up of 19 amino acids. Trimming at V came to 3 bases and at J to 0 bases, leaving 15 bases not matched to a gene. As DNA, the CDR3 is TGTGCCAGCAGTGAGTTTGGGGTAGGACAGGGTCTGATGAACACTGAAGCTTTCTTT. This gives the protein CASSEFGVGQGLMNTEAFF.

This rearrangement joins TRBV6-5 to TRBJ2-2; D is undetermined. With 5 bases removed from V and 2 bases from J, the gap between germline ends came to 12 bases. Per the germline V gene, CDR1 is MNHEY and CDR2 is SVGAGI. The CDR3 covers 15 residues. This CDR3 reads CASSLRIPNTGELFF. In nucleotides, the CDR3 is TGTGCCAGCAGTCTCAGGATCCCCAACACCGGGGAGCTGTTTTTT.

This clone came up once. This chain connects TRBV2 to TRBJ1-2, with D unclear. The CDR3 is 13 amino acids. Deletions cut 2 bases from V and 4 bases from J, with 8 bases between. Germline V gene data show CDR1 as SNHLY and CDR2 as FYNNEI. The DNA for the CDR3 is TGTGCCAGCAGTGAACAGGTTGCCTATGGCTACACCTTC. The encoded protein is CASSEQVAYGYTF.